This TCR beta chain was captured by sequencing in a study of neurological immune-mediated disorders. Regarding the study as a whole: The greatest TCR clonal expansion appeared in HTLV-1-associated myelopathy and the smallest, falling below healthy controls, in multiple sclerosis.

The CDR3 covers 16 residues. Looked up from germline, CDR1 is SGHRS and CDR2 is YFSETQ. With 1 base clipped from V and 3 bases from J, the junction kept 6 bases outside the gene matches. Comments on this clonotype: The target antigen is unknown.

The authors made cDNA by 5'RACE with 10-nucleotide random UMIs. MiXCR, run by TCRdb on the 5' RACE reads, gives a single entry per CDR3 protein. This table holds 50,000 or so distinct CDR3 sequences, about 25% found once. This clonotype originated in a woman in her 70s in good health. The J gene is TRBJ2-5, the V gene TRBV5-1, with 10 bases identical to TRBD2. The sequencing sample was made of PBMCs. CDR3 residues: CASSLNSLAGEETQYF. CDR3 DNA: TGCGCCAGCAGCTTGAACTCTCTAGCGGGGGAAGAGACCCAGTACTTC.